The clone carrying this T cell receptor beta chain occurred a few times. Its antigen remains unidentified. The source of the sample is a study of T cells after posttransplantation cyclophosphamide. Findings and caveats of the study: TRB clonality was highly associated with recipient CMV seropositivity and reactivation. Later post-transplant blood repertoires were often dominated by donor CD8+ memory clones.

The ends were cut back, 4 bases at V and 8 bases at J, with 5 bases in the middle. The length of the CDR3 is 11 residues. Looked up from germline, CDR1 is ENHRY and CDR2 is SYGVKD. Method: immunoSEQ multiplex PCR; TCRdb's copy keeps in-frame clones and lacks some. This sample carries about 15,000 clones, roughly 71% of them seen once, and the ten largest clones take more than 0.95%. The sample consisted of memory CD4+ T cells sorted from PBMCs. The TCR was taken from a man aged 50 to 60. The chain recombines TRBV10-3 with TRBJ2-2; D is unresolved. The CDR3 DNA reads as TGTGCCATCAGTGTTTCTGGGGAGCTGTTTTTT. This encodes CAISVSGELFF.